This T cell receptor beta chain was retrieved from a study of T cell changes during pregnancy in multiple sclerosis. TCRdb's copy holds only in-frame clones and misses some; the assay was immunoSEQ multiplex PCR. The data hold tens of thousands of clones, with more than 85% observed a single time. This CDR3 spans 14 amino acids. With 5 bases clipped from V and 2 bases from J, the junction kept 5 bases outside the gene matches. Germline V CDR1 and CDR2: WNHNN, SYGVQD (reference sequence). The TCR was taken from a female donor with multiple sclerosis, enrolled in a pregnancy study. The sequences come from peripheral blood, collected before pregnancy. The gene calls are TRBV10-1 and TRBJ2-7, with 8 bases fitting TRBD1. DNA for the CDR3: TGCGCCAGCAGTTCCGGGACAGGAACCTACGAGCAGTACTTC. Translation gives CASSSGTGTYEQYF.